This TCR beta chain was observed in a study of blood T cell repertoires in COVID-19. Study as a whole: COVID-19 samples, acute and convalescent, were from the United States, Italy and Spain. The cDNA or gDNA used as material had been derived from T cells, B-cell-depleted T cells, or PBMCs.

The junction had 8 bases not matched to a gene; V was cut back by 5 bases and J by 1 base. The germline CDR1 and CDR2 sequences are SGHAT and FQNNGV. The CDR3 has 16 residues. Per the authors' pipeline: How many nucleated cells were present was estimated from reference gene primer amplification. The assay was immunoSEQ multiplex PCR, and TCRdb's table has in-frame clones only and misses some. The V and J calls and clone size come from that table; D and trimming were worked out from the DNA. This table holds 110,000 or so clones, 85% to 90% found once. Source material: peripheral blood. The TCR sequence derives from a woman in her fifties or sixties with acute or convalescent COVID-19. The chain uses TRBV11-2 and TRBJ2-5, with 9 bases aligning to TRBD2. Here the CDR3 DNA reads TGTGCCAGCAGCGCCTGGGCTAGCGGGGCCCAAGAGACCCAGTACTTC. Its translation: CASSAWASGAQETQYF.